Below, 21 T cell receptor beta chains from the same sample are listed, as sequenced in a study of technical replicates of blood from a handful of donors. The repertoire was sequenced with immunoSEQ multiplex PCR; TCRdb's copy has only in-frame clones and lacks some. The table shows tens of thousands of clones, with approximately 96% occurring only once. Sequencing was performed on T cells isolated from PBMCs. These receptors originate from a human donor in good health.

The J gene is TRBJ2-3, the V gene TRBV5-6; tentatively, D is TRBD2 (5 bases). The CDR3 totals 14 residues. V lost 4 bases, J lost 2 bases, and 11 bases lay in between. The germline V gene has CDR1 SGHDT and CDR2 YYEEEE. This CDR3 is CASSTETITDTQYF. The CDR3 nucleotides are TGTGCCAGCAGCACCGAGACTATCACAGATACGCAGTATTTT.

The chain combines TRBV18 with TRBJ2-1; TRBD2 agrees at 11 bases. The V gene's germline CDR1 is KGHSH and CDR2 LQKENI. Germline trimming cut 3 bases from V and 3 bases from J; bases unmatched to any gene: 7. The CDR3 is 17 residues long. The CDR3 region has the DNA TGTGCCAGCTCACCCCCAACTAGCGGGAGCTACTACAATGAGCAGTTCTTC. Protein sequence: CASSPPTSGSYYNEQFF.

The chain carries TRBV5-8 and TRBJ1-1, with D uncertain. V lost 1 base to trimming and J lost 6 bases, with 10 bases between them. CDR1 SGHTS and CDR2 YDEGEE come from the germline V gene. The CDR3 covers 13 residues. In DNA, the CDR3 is TGTGCCAGCAGCTTGTTCAGTGCCGCTGAAGCTTTCTTT. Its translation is CASSLFSAAEAFF.

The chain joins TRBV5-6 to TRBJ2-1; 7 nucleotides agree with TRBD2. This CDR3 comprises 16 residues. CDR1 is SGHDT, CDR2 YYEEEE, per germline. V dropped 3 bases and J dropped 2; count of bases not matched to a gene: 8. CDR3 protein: CASSSTSSGPYNEQFF. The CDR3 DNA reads TGTGCCAGCAGCTCTACCTCTAGCGGACCCTACAATGAGCAGTTCTTC.

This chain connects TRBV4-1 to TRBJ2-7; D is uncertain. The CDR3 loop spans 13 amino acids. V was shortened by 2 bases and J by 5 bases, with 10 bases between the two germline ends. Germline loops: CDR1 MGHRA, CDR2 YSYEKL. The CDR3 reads CASSQKTFNEQYF. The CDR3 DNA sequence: TGCGCCAGCAGCCAAAAGACATTCAACGAGCAGTACTTC.

The CDR3 DNA sequence: TGTGCCACCAGCGGCAGGGGACAGGAGGCGTTAAATGAAAAACTGTTTTTT. This translates into CATSGRGQEALNEKLFF. The chain couples TRBV15 to TRBJ1-4; TRBD1 matches at 8 bases. The CDR3 totals 17 residues. Germline CDR1 and CDR2: LNHNV and YYDKDF (reference sequence). V was clipped by 5 bases and J by 5 bases; unmatched bases: 13.

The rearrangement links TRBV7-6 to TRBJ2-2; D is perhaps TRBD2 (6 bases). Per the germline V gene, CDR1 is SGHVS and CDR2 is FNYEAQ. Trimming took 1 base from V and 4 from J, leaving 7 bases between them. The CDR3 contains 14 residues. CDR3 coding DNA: TGTGCCAGCAGCTTAGGCGGGATCACCGGGGAGCTGTTTTTT. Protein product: CASSLGGITGELFF.

The CDR3 bases are TGTGCCAGCAGTTTAAACTCGGGATTCGGCTACTACAATGAGCAGTTCTTC. As protein: CASSLNSGFGYYNEQFF. This sequence joins TRBV27 and TRBJ2-1, with D possibly matching TRBD2 (5 bases). The V end lost 2 bases, the J end lost 3 bases, and 17 bases lay between the germline ends. From germline, CDR1 is MNHEY and CDR2 SMNVEV (reference sequence). The CDR3 consists of 17 residues.

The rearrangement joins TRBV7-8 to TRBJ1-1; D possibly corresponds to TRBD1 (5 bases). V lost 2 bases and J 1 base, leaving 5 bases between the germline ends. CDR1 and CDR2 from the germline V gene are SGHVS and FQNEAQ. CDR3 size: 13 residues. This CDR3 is CASSLRGNTEAFF. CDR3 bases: TGTGCCAGCAGCTTAAGGGGGAACACTGAAGCTTTCTTT.

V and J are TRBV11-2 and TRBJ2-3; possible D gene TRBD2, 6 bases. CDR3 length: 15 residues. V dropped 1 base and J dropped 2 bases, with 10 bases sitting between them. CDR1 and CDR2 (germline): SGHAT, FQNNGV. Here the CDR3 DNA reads TGTGCCAGCAGCTTAGTGACTAGGGCCACAGATACGCAGTATTTT. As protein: CASSLVTRATDTQYF. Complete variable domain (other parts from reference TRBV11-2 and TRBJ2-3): EAGVAQSPRYKIIEKRQSVAFWCNPISGHATLYWYQQILGQGPKLLIQFQNNGVVDDSQLPKDRFSAERLKGVDSTLKIQPAKLEDSAVYLCASSLVTRATDTQYFGPGTRLTVL.

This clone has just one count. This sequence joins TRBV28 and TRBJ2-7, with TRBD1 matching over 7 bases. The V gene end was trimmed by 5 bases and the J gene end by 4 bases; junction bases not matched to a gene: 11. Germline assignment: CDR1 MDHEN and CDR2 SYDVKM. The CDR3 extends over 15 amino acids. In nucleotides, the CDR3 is TGTGCCAGCAGTGAACCTTGGGACAGCGGTTACGAGCAGTACTTC. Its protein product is CASSEPWDSGYEQYF. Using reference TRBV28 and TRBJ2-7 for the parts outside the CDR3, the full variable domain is DVKVTQSSRYLVKRTGEKVFLECVQDMDHENMFWYRQDPGLGLRLIYFSYDVKMKEKGDIPEGYSVSREKKERFSLILESASTNQTSMYLCASSEPWDSGYEQYFGPGTRLTVT.

CDR3 residues: CASSQEGGVSTDTQYF. The CDR3 nucleotides are TGTGCCAGCAGCCAAGAGGGCGGGGTAAGCACAGATACGCAGTATTTT. The chain employs TRBV4-2 and TRBJ2-3; D may be TRBD2 (6 bases). The germline CDR1 and CDR2 sequences are LGHNA and YNFKEQ. The CDR3 runs 16 residues. Trimming took off 0 bases at V and 0 bases at J, with 10 bases between the two ends.

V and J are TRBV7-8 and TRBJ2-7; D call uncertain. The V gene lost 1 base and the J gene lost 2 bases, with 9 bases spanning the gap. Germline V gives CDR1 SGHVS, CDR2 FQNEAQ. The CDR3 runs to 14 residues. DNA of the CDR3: TGTGCCAGCAGCTTAGGGAGCAGTACCTACGAGCAGTACTTC. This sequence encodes CASSLGSSTYEQYF.

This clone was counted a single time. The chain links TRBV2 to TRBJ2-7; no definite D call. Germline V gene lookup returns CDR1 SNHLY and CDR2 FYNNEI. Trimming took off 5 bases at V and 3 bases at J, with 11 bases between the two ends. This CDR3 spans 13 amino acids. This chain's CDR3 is CASSSSYSYEQYF. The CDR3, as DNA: TGTGCCAGCAGTAGTAGTTACAGCTACGAGCAGTACTTC. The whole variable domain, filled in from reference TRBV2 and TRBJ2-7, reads EPEVTQTPSHQVTQMGQEVILRCVPISNHLYFYWYRQILGQKVEFLVSFYNNEISEKSEIFDDQFSVERPDGSNFTLKIRSTKLEDSAMYFCASSSSYSYEQYFGPGTRLTVT.

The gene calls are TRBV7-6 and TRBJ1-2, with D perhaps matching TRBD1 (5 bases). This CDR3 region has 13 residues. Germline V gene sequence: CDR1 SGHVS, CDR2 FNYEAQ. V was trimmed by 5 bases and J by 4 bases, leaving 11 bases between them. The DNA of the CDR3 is TGTGCCAGCAGCCTCTCAGGGTTCTATGGCTACACCTTC. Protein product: CASSLSGFYGYTF.

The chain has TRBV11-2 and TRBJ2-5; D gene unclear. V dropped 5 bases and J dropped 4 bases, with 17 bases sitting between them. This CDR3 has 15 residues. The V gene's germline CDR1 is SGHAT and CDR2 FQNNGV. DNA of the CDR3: TGTGCCAGCAGCCCTACGAGGAGTGACTTAGAGACCCAGTACTTC. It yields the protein CASSPTRSDLETQYF.

The CDR3 DNA sequence: TGCGCCAGCAGTTCGGACGGGGGCTCCTACGAGCAGTACTTC. Translating it yields CASSSDGGSYEQYF. This chain links TRBV5-1 with TRBJ2-7; perhaps TRBD2 as D (6 bases). This CDR3 has 14 amino acids. CDR1 SGHRS and CDR2 YFSETQ come from the germline V gene. Trimming cost V 5 bases and J 0 bases, with 12 bases left between them.

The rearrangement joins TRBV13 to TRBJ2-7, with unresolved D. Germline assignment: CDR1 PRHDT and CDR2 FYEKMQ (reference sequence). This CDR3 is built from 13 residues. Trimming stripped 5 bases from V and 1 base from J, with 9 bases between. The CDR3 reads CASSVLPSYEQYF. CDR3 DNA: TGTGCCAGCAGCGTACTACCTTCCTACGAGCAGTACTTC.

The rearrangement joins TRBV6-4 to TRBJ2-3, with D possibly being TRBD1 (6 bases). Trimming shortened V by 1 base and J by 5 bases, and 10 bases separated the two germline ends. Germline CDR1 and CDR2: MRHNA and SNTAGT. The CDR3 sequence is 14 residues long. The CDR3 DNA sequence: TGTGCCAGCAGTGACTTTCAGGGGCGAGATACGCAGTATTTT. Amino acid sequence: CASSDFQGRDTQYF.

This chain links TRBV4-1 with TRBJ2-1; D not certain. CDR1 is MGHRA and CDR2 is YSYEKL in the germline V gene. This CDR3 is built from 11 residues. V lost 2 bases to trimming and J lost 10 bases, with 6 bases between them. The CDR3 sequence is CASSQSREQFF. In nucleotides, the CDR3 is TGCGCCAGCAGCCAAAGTCGGGAGCAGTTCTTC.

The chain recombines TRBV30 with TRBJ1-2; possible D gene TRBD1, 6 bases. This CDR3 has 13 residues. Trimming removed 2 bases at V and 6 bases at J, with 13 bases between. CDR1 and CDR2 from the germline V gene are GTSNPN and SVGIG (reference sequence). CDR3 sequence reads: CAWSKTGLNGYTF. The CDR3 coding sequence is TGTGCCTGGAGTAAAACAGGGCTTAATGGCTACACCTTC.